Here is one TCR beta chain with its context. Its antigen is undetermined. Primers for the PCR totalled 60 Vbeta and 13 Jbeta. Method: immunoSEQ multiplex PCR; TCRdb's copy keeps in-frame clones and lacks some. The listing contains 75,000 to 80,000 clones. The length of the CDR3 is 16 residues. Germline assignment: CDR1 MDHEN and CDR2 SYDVKM. The trim removed 2 bases at V and 7 bases at J, leaving 9 bases unmatched. This record belongs to a study of cytomegalovirus exposure and HLA in healthy donors. Study details: Early released data had roughly 81 million unique TCRs, all coming from HLA-typed donors. General study results and limits: The authors listed about 170 TCR beta chains as cytomegalovirus-associated. Earlier findings revealed that most TCR beta V segments proved productive either about 87% or about 30% of the time. In presence/absence analyses, roughly uniform sequencing depth across donors was assumed.

Sequences were obtained from PBMCs. The source is a young man in good health and CMV-seropositive. This chain links TRBV28 with TRBJ1-4; 8 bases match TRBD1. This chain's CDR3 is CASSLDRTGLVEKLFF. CDR3 DNA: TGTGCCAGCAGTTTAGACCGGACAGGGCTTGTTGAAAAACTGTTTTTT.